In this sample, the clone carrying this T cell receptor beta chain turned up once. Its antigen is not known. It was with a sample-barcoded 5' primer and a J-beta primer mix that a second PCR of roughly 6 to 12 cycles was run. Every cDNA was tagged by a template-switch adaptor with 12 random nucleotides. From the 5' RACE reads, TCRdb called clonotypes with MiXCR, one entry per CDR3 protein. The sample includes roughly 1.4 million distinct CDR3 sequences, approximately 59% of them seen just once. Healthy Russian Caucasian donors spanned ages about 6 to 95 years. This sample was taken from a study of blood T cells in healthy people across ages. Broader study findings: Among T cells, TCR beta diversity per million cells dropped roughly linearly as age rose. Unsorted PBMC input precluded a conclusive naive versus antigen-experienced comparison.

The CDR3 runs to 16 residues. Germline lookup yields CDR1 SGHRS and CDR2 YFSETQ. This clonotype originated in a man aged 18 to 35 in good health. Sequencing was performed on blood. The genes are TRBV5-1 and TRBJ2-5; 13 nucleotides match TRBD2. The J call may be mistaken, given a closer DNA end match to TRBJ2-7. The CDR3 reads CASSPRTSGRVYEQYF. CDR3 nucleotides: TGCGCCAGCAGCCCAAGGACTAGCGGGAGAGTCTACGAGCAGTACTTC.